Listed here is a single T cell receptor beta chain. The sample originates from a study of blood T cell repertoires in COVID-19. Method: immunoSEQ multiplex PCR; TCRdb's copy keeps in-frame clones and lacks some. The data contain about 300,000 clones, 70% to 85% of them singletons. This CDR3 is 17 amino acids long. The V gene's germline CDR1 is MDHEN and CDR2 SYDVKM. The J segment lost 9 bases and the V segment lost 6 bases, leaving 15 bases of the junction unmatched. Sample: peripheral blood. This clonotype was obtained from a human donor with COVID-19, enrolled during active disease. The donor label of this sample is uncertain. The genes are TRBV28 and TRBJ1-6; 9 nucleotides match TRBD1. CDR3 nucleotides: TGTGCCAGCAGCTTCCAGGGGGGACAGGGACATCGTTCACCCCTCCACTTT. It translates to CASSFQGGQGHRSPLHF.